These 20 T cell receptor beta chains came from one sample sequenced in a study of cytomegalovirus exposure and HLA in healthy donors. PCR employed 60 Vbeta and 13 Jbeta primers. Profiling relied on immunoSEQ multiplex PCR, and the TCRdb table lists in-frame clones only, not all of them. This listing includes some 130,000 clones. Sample: PBMCs. The source of these receptors is a woman aged 40-49 years in good health and CMV-seropositive.

This chain joins TRBV27 and TRBJ2-2, with 7 bases lining up with TRBD1. The CDR3 sequence is 17 residues long. CDR1 MNHEY and CDR2 SMNVEV come from the germline V gene (reference sequence). V was clipped by 1 base and J by 0 bases; unmatched bases: 5. The CDR3 loop reads CASSLYWDSTNTGELFF. The CDR3 DNA reads as TGTGCCAGCAGTTTATACTGGGACAGCACGAACACCGGGGAGCTGTTTTTT.

V is TRBV18 and J is TRBJ2-7, with 10 bases lining up with TRBD2. This CDR3 has 16 amino acids. CDR1 is KGHSH and CDR2 is LQKENI in the germline V gene. Trimming removed 6 bases from V and 3 bases from J; junction bases left unmatched: 11. The CDR3 region has the DNA TGTGCCAGCTCTCCCTGGACTAGCGGAGAATACTACGAGCAGTACTTC. Translated, it gives CASSPWTSGEYYEQYF.

J is TRBJ1-2 and V is TRBV7-2; 10 bases map to TRBD1. J lost 5 bases, V lost 3 bases, and 6 bases had no gene match. Germline CDR1 is SGHTA and CDR2 is FQGNSA. The CDR3 is 15 amino acids. This CDR3 is CASSFRDRGWYGYTF. The CDR3 region has the DNA TGTGCCAGCAGCTTCCGGGACAGGGGATGGTATGGCTACACCTTC.

The CDR3 DNA reads as TGTGCCAGCAGCTTGGCCGGGACTACCTACGAGCAGTACTTC. Translation: CASSLAGTTYEQYF. The gene calls are TRBV5-6 and TRBJ2-7; the match to TRBD2 covers 7 bases. The CDR3 totals 14 residues. After removal of 0 bases from V and 2 bases from J, the junction contained 2 bases not matched to a gene. Germline V gene data show CDR1 as SGHDT and CDR2 as YYEEEE.

This chain links TRBV27 with TRBJ2-7, with 7 bases lining up with TRBD2. CDR1 is MNHEY and CDR2 is SMNVEV in the germline V gene (reference sequence). This CDR3 is 14 amino acids long. Trimming at V came to 5 bases and at J to 7 bases, leaving 11 bases not matched to a gene. The CDR3: CASSRDYPTGEQYF. Here the CDR3 DNA reads TGTGCCAGCAGTCGGGACTATCCTACGGGAGAGCAGTACTTC.

The gene calls are TRBV6-1 and TRBJ2-1; 7 bases are a match to TRBD1. V shed 7 bases and J 9 bases; nucleotides not matched to a gene: 12. Germline CDR1 and CDR2: MNHNS and SASEGT. The CDR3 spans 14 residues. The CDR3, as DNA: TGTGCCAGCAACACCCGGGACAGTGCGCTTGAGCAGTTCTTC. The encoded protein is CASNTRDSALEQFF.

J is TRBJ2-1 and V is TRBV6-1; 8 bases line up with TRBD2. J gave up 7 bases and V 7 bases, and 9 bases lay outside the gene matches. Germline-derived CDR1 and CDR2 are MNHNS and SASEGT. The CDR3 has 14 residues. This CDR3 reads CASNWREVENEQFF. The DNA of the CDR3 is TGTGCCAGCAATTGGCGGGAGGTTGAGAATGAGCAGTTCTTC.

V gene TRBV18 combines with J gene TRBJ1-4; weak D call: TRBD1 (6 bases). Germline values: CDR1 KGHSH, CDR2 LQKENI. Trimming pared 1 base from V and 8 bases from J, leaving 14 bases between. This CDR3 contains 15 residues. CDR3 region: CASSPRPGEGEKLFF. CDR3 nucleotide sequence: TGTGCCAGCTCACCACGTCCAGGGGAAGGAGAAAAACTGTTTTTT.

V usage is TRBV27 and J usage is TRBJ1-5; no reliable D call. The CDR3 has 14 residues. V dropped 6 bases and J dropped 6 bases, with 15 bases sitting between them. Germline V gene sequence: CDR1 MNHEY, CDR2 SMNVEV (reference sequence). CDR3 protein: CASRKGGWGQPQHF. CDR3 in DNA: TGTGCCAGCAGGAAAGGAGGTTGGGGTCAGCCCCAGCATTTT.

The rearrangement uses TRBV7-2 and TRBJ2-1; 7 bases agree with TRBD2. CDR3 size: 14 residues. CDR1 SGHTA and CDR2 FQGNSA come from the germline V gene. The junction had 3 bases not matched to a gene; V was cut back by 2 bases and J by 5 bases. CDR3 sequence reads: CASSLPLADNEQFF. As DNA, the CDR3 is TGTGCCAGCAGCTTACCTCTAGCGGACAATGAGCAGTTCTTC. The complete variable domain, with remaining parts taken from reference TRBV7-2 and TRBJ2-1, reads GAGVSQSPSNKVTEKGKDVELRCDPISGHTALYWYRQSLGQGLEFLIYFQGNSAPDKSGLPSDRFSAERTGGSVSTLTIQRTQQEDSAVYLCASSLPLADNEQFFGPGTRLTVL.

V usage is TRBV5-6 and J usage is TRBJ2-1, with TRBD2 matching over 10 bases. This CDR3 spans 17 amino acids. Germline V CDR1 and CDR2: SGHDT, YYEEEE. The junction had 15 bases not matched to a gene; V was cut back by 4 bases and J by 8 bases. The CDR3 reads CASSPRYSGGNRDEQFF. The CDR3 nucleotides read TGTGCCAGCAGCCCGAGGTATAGCGGGGGGAATAGGGATGAGCAGTTCTTC.

The CDR3 bases are TGTGCCACCAGCAGCCTTACAGGGGGCCGGCACAATCAGCCCCAGCATTTT. Its protein product is CATSSLTGGRHNQPQHF. This chain links TRBV15 with TRBJ1-5, with 9 bases identical to TRBD1. V lost 3 bases to trimming and J lost 3 bases; unmatched junction nucleotides: 9. Looked up from germline, CDR1 is LNHNV and CDR2 is YYDKDF (reference sequence). The CDR3 length is 17 residues. Together with reference TRBV15 and TRBJ1-5, the CDR3 gives the full variable domain: DAMVIQNPRYQVTQFGKPVTLSCSQTLNHNVMYWYQQKSSQAPKLLFHYYDKDFNNEADTPDNFQSRRPNTSFCFLDIRSPGLGDTAMYLCATSSLTGGRHNQPQHFGDGTRLSIL.

The rearrangement joins TRBV9 to TRBJ1-1; 9 bases align to TRBD1. The germline gives CDR1 SGDLS, CDR2 YYNGEE. The CDR3 length is 14 residues. V trimming: 0 bases; J trimming: 3 bases; junction bases outside the gene matches: 0. The CDR3 protein is CASSVGQGDTEAFF. The CDR3, as DNA: TGTGCCAGCAGCGTAGGACAGGGGGACACTGAAGCTTTCTTT.

The chain carries TRBV15 and TRBJ1-1; 11 bases are shared with TRBD1. J gave up 5 bases and V 3 bases, and 5 bases lay outside the gene matches. CDR3 length: 15 amino acids. Germline values: CDR1 LNHNV, CDR2 YYDKDF (reference sequence). CDR3 protein: CATSSGQGAGTEAFF. CDR3 in DNA: TGTGCCACCAGCAGTGGACAGGGGGCGGGTACTGAAGCTTTCTTT. The full variable domain, completed using reference TRBV15 and TRBJ1-1, is DAMVIQNPRYQVTQFGKPVTLSCSQTLNHNVMYWYQQKSSQAPKLLFHYYDKDFNNEADTPDNFQSRRPNTSFCFLDIRSPGLGDTAMYLCATSSGQGAGTEAFFGQGTRLTVV.

J is TRBJ2-5 and V is TRBV30; no definite D call. Trimming shortened V by 3 bases and J by 4 bases, and 12 bases separated the two germline ends. This CDR3 has 13 residues. CDR1 GTSNPN and CDR2 SVGIG come from the germline V gene (reference sequence). CDR3 amino acids: CAWSPPGPETQYF. The CDR3 region has the DNA TGTGCCTGGAGCCCCCCAGGCCCAGAGACCCAGTACTTC. The full variable domain, in which reference TRBV30 and TRBJ2-5 provide the parts outside the CDR3, is SQTIHQWPATLVQPVGSPLSLECTVEGTSNPNLYWYRQAAGRGLQLLFYSVGIGQISSEVPQNLSASRPQDRQFILSSKKLLLSDSGFYLCAWSPPGPETQYFGPGTRLLVL.

The genes are TRBV11-2 and TRBJ2-1; 9 bases agree with TRBD2. CDR3 length: 12 amino acids. The trim removed 6 bases at V and 14 bases at J, leaving 8 bases unmatched. Germline V lookup: CDR1 SGHAT, CDR2 FQNNGV. The CDR3 DNA reads as TGTGCCAGCAGAAATATAGCGGGAGCAAAGTTCTTC. The encoded protein is CASRNIAGAKFF.

This chain uses TRBV4-1 with TRBJ2-1; TRBD2 agrees at 7 bases. The germline CDR1 and CDR2 sequences are MGHRA and YSYEKL. CDR3 length: 15 amino acids. J was trimmed by 0 bases and V by 5 bases; bases with no gene match: 4. In DNA form, the CDR3 reads TGCGCCAGCAGCTTCAGGGAGGGCTCCTACAATGAGCAGTTCTTC. It yields the protein CASSFREGSYNEQFF.

The genes are TRBV6-1 and TRBJ2-5; 9 positions agree with TRBD1. The CDR3 is made up of 13 amino acids. Germline V gene lookup returns CDR1 MNHNS and CDR2 SASEGT. Trimming took 7 bases from V and 5 from J; bases not matched to a gene: 5. CDR3 sequence reads: CASKQGAVETQYF. The CDR3 DNA reads as TGTGCCAGCAAACAGGGGGCGGTTGAGACCCAGTACTTC.

The chain uses TRBV30 and TRBJ1-5, with 8 bases fitting TRBD1. V gave up 1 base and J gave up 7 bases; unmatched junction bases: 6. In germline, CDR1 is GTSNPN, CDR2 SVGIG (reference sequence). This CDR3 region has 14 residues. In DNA, the CDR3 is TGTGCCTGGAGTGAGGACAGGGAAATCCAGCCCCAGCATTTT. Encoded protein: CAWSEDREIQPQHF.

This chain links TRBV5-6 with TRBJ2-3, with 10 bases fitting TRBD2. The CDR3 consists of 13 residues. CDR1 SGHDT and CDR2 YYEEEE come from the germline V gene. The V and J ends lost 0 bases and 10 bases, in that order; junction bases with no gene match: 2. The CDR3 nucleotides are TGTGCCAGCAGCTTGGTACTAGCGGGATCGCAGTATTTT. It yields the protein CASSLVLAGSQYF.